A single TCR beta chain is shown here with its context. The antigen is undetermined. The CDR3 is 13 amino acids. Trimming cost V 7 bases and J 4 bases; bases outside gene matches: 8. The germline V gene has CDR1 SQVTM and CDR2 ANQGSEA. These data come from a study of T cell responses to AZD1222 COVID-19 vaccine. Study-wide points: The donors showed a predominance of white British ancestry and of females, with possible underestimation of clonal diversity. At baseline, just a handful of AZD1222 recipients tested seropositive. Spike-specific TCR depth and breadth grew after two AZD1222 doses.

Assay used: immunoSEQ multiplex PCR; TCRdb lists only in-frame clones, some missing. The data hold 83,000 or so clones, with 88% observed a single time. The clonotype was recovered from an adult in good health. The chain couples TRBV29-1 to TRBJ1-1; TRBD1 matches 8 bases. This specimen consisted of peripheral blood, obtained on day 0 of MenACWY control vaccination. In DNA form, the CDR3 reads TGCAGCGGGGTACAGGGGGTAAGCACTGAAGCTTTCTTT. Protein: CSGVQGVSTEAFF.